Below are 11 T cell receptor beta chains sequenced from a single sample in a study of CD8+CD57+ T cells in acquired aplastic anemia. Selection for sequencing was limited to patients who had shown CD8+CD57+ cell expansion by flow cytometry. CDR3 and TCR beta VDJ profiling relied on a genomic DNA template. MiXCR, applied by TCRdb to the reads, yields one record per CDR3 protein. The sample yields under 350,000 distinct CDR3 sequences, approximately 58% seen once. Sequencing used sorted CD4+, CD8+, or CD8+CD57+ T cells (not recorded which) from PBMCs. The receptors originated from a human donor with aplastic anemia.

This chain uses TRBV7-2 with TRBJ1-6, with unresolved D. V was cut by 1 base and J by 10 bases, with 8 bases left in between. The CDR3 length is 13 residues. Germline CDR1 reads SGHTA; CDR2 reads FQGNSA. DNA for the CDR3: TGTGCCAGCAGCTTAGAAAGAAGATCACCCCTCCACTTT. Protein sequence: CASSLERRSPLHF.

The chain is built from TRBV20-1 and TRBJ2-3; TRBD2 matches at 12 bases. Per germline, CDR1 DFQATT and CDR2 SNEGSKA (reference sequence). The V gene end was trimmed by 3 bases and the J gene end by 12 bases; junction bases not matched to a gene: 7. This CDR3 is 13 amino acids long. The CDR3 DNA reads TGCAGTGCTAGCCCTAGCGGGAGGGCCGATCAGTATTTT. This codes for CSASPSGRADQYF.

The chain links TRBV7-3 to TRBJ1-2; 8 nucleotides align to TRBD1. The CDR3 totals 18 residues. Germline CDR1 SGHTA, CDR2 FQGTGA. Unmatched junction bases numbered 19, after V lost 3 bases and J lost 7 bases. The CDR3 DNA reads TGTGCCAGCAGCTTCGATTATACCCGGGACAGGCGTATAAGTGGCTACACCTTC. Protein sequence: CASSFDYTRDRRISGYTF.

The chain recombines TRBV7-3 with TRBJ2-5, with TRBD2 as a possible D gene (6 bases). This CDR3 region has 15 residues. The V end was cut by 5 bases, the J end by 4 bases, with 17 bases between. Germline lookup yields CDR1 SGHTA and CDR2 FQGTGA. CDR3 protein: CASSPGGASGETQYF. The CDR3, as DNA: TGTGCCAGCAGCCCCGGAGGGGCGTCCGGAGAGACCCAGTACTTC. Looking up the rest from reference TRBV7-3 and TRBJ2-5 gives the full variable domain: GAGVSQTPSNKVTEKGKYVELRCDPISGHTALYWYRQSLGQGPEFLIYFQGTGAADDSGLPNDRFFAVRPEGSVSTLKIQRTERGDSAVYLCASSPGGASGETQYFGPGTRLLVL.

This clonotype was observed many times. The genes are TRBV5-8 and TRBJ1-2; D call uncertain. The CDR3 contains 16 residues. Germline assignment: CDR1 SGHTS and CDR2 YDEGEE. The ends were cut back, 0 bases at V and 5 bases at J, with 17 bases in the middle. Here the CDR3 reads CASSLAREGQRYGYTF. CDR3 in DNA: TGTGCCAGCAGCTTGGCACGAGAAGGCCAGCGGTATGGCTACACCTTC. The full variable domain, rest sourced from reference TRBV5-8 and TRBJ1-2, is EAGVTQSPTHLIKTRGQQATLRCSPISGHTSVYWYQQALGLGLQFLLWYDEGEERNRGNFPPRFSGRQFPNYSSELNVNALELEDSALYLCASSLAREGQRYGYTFGSGTRLTVV.

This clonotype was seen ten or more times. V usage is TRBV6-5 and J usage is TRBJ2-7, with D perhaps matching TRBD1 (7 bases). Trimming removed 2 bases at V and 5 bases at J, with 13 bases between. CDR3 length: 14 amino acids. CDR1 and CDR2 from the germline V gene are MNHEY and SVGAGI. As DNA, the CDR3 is TGTGCCAGCAGTTACAGCAGGGGGGCCCACGAGCAGTACTTC. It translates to CASSYSRGAHEQYF.

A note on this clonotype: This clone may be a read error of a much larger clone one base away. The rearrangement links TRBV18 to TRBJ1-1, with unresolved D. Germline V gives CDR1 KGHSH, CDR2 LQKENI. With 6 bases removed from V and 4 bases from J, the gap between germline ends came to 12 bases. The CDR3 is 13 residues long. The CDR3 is CASSQAAGTEAFF. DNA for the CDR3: TGTGCCAGCTCGCAGGCGGCTGGCACTGAAGCTTTCTTT.

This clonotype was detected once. In DNA, the CDR3 is TGTGCCATCAGTGATAGGTGGAACACTGAAGCTTTCTTT. Translating gives CAISDRWNTEAFF. The gene calls are TRBV10-3 and TRBJ1-1; D remains unclear. This CDR3 contains 13 residues. Trimming removed 3 bases from V and 1 base from J, with 6 bases in between. Per germline, CDR1 ENHRY and CDR2 SYGVKD.

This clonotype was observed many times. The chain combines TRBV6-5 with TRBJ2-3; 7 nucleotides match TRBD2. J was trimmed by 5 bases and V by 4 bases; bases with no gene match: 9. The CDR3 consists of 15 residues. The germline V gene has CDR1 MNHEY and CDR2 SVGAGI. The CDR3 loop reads CASSWGGNRIDTQYF. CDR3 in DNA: TGTGCCAGCAGTTGGGGGGGGAATCGTATAGATACGCAGTATTTT.

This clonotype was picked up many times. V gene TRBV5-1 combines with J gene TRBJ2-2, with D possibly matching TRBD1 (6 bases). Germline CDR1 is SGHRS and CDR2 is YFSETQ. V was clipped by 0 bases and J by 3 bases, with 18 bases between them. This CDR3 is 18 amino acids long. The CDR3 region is CASSLGGLAWPYTGELFF. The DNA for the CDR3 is TGCGCCAGCAGCTTGGGGGGGCTAGCCTGGCCGTACACCGGGGAGCTGTTTTTT.

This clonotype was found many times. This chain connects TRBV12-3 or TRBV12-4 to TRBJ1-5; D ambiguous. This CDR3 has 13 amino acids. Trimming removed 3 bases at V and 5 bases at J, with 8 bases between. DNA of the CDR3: TGTGCCAGCAGTTTGACCGGGCATCAGCCCCAGCATTTT. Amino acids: CASSLTGHQPQHF.